Included here is one T cell receptor (beta chain) sequence, with context. The CDR3 runs to 15 residues. Germline V gene lookup returns CDR1 SGHVS and CDR2 FQNEAQ. J was trimmed by 7 bases and V by 4 bases; bases with no gene match: 6. These data originate in a study of CD8+CD57+ T cells in acquired aplastic anemia. An expansion of CD8+CD57+ cells by flow cytometry had been shown in patients chosen for sequencing. Blood samples were obtained from patients who had received no prior therapy. Genomic DNA constituted the template upon which TCR beta VDJ and CDR3 profiling was performed. One entry per CDR3 protein, called by TCRdb with MiXCR from the reads. The sample carries about 180,000 distinct CDR3 sequences, over 40% recorded once.

The V gene is TRBV7-8, the J gene TRBJ1-6, with 8 positions matching TRBD1. The sequence derives from a human donor with aplastic anemia. Sequencing used sorted CD4+, CD8+, or CD8+CD57+ T cells (not recorded which) from PBMCs. CDR3 in amino acids: CASSYTTGENSPLHF. The DNA for the CDR3 is TGTGCCAGCAGCTACACGACAGGGGAAAATTCACCCCTCCACTTT.